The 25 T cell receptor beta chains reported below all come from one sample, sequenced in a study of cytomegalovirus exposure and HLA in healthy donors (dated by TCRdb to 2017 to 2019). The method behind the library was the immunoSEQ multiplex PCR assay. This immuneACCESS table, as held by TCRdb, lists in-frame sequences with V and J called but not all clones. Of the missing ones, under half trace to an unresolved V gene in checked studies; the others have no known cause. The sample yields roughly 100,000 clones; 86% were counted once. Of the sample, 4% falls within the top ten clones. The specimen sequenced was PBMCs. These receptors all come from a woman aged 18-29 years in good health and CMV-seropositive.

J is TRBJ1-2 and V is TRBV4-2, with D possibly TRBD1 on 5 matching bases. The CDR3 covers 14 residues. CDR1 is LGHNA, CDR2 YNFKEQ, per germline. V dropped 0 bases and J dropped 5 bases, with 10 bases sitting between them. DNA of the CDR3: TGTGCCAGCAGCCAAGATTCCAGGGATTATGGCTACACCTTC. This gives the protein CASSQDSRDYGYTF.

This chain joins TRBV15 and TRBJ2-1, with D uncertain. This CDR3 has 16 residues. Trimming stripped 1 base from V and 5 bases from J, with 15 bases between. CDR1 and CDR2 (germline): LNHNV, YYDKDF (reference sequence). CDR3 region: CATSRVEVAAHNEQFF. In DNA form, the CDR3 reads TGTGCCACCAGCAGAGTGGAAGTGGCGGCCCACAATGAGCAGTTCTTC.

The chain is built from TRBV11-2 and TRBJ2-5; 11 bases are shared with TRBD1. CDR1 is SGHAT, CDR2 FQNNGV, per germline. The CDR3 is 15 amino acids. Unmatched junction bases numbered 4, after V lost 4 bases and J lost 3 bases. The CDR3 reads CASSYRGQGEETQYF. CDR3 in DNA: TGTGCCAGCAGCTACCGGGGACAGGGGGAAGAGACCCAGTACTTC.

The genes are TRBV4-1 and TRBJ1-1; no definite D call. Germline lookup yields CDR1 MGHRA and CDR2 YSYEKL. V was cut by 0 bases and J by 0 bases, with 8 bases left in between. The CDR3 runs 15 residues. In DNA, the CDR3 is TGCGCCAGCAGCCAAGAGGCGACACTGAACACTGAAGCTTTCTTT. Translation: CASSQEATLNTEAFF.

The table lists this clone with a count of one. CDR3 sequence reads: CASSPRDRVVDTQYF. The CDR3 DNA is TGTGCCAGCAGCCCCCGGGACAGGGTAGTAGATACGCAGTATTTT. This chain uses TRBV11-2 with TRBJ2-3; TRBD1 matches 9 bases. This CDR3 is built from 15 residues. Germline trimming cut 5 bases from V and 5 bases from J; bases unmatched to any gene: 8. CDR1 and CDR2 (germline): SGHAT, FQNNGV.

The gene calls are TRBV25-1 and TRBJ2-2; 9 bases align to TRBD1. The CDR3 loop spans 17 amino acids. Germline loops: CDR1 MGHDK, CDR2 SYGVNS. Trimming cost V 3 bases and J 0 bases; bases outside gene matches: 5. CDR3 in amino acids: CASSDLNRGPNTGELFF. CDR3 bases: TGTGCCAGCAGTGACTTAAACAGGGGGCCGAACACCGGGGAGCTGTTTTTT.

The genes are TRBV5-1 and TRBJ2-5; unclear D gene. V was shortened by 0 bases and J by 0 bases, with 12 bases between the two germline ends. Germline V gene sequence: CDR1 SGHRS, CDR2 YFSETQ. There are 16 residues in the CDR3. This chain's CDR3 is CASSLGLRLNQETQYF. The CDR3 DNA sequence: TGCGCCAGCAGCTTGGGGCTCCGACTTAACCAAGAGACCCAGTACTTC. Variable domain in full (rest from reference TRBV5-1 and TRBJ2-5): KAGVTQTPRYLIKTRGQQVTLSCSPISGHRSVSWYQQTPGQGLQFLFEYFSETQRNKGNFPGRFSGRQFSNSRSEMNVSTLELGDSALYLCASSLGLRLNQETQYFGPGTRLLVL.

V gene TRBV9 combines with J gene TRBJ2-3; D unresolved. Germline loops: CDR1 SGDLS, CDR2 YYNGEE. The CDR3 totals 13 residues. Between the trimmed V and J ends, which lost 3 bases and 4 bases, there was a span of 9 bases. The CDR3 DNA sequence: TGTGCCAGCAGCGGTGCGGTAGCAGATACGCAGTATTTT. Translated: CASSGAVADTQYF.

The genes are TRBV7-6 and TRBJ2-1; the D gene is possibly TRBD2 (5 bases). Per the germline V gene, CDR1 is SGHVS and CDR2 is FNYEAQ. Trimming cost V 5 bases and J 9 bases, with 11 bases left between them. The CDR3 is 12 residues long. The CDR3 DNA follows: TGTGCCAGCAGCCCCCCTCGGGGTGAGCAGTTCTTC. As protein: CASSPPRGEQFF. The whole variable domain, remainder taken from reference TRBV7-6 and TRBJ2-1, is GAGVSQSPRYKVTKRGQDVALRCDPISGHVSLYWYRQALGQGPEFLTYFNYEAQQDKSGLPNDRFSAERPEGSISTLTIQRTEQRDSAMYRCASSPPRGEQFFGPGTRLTVL.

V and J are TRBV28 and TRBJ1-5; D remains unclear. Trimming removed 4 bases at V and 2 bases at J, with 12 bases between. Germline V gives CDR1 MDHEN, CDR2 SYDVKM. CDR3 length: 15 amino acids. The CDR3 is CASSSTAGGNQPQHF. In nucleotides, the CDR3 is TGTGCCAGCAGTTCTACCGCCGGTGGCAATCAGCCCCAGCATTTT.

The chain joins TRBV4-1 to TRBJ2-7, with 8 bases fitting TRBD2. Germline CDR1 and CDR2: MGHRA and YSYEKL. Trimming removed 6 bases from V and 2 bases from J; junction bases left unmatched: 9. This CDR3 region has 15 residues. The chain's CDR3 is CASSPSGGTTYEQYF. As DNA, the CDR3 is TGCGCCAGCAGTCCGAGCGGGGGTACTACCTACGAGCAGTACTTC.

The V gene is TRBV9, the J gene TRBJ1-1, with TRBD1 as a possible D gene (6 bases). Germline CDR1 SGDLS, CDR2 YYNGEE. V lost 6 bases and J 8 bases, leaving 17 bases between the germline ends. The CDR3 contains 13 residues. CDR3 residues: CASNDYTGKEAFF. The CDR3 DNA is TGTGCCAGCAACGATTATACAGGGAAAGAAGCTTTCTTT.

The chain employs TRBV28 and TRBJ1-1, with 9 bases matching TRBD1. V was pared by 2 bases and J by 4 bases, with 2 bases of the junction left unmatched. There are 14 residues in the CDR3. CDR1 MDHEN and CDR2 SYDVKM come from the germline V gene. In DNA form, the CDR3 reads TGTGCCAGCAGTTTAGGGACAGGGTCCACTGAAGCTTTCTTT. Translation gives CASSLGTGSTEAFF.

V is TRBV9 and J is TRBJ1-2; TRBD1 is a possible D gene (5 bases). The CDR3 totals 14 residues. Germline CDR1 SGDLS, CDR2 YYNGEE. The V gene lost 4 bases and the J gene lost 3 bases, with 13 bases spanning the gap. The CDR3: CASSPGRGDYGYTF. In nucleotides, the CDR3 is TGTGCCAGCAGCCCAGGTCGGGGGGACTATGGCTACACCTTC.

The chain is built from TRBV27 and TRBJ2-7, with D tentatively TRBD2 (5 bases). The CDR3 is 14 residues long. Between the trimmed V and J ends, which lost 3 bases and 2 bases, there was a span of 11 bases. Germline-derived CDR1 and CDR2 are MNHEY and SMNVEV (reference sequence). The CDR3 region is CASSFRRATYEQYF. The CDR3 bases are TGTGCCAGCAGTTTTCGGCGGGCCACCTACGAGCAGTACTTC.

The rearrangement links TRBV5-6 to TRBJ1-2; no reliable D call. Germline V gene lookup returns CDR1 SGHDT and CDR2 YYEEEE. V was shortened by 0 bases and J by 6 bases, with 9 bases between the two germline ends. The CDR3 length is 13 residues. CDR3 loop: CASSLELGDGYTF. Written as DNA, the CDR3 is TGTGCCAGCAGCTTGGAACTGGGAGATGGCTACACCTTC.

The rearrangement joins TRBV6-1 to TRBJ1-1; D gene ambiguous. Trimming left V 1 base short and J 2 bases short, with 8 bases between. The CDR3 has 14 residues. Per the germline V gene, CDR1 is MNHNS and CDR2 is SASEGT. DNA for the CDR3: TGTGCCAGCAGTGAAGTGGGAGCAAACACTGAAGCTTTCTTT. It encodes CASSEVGANTEAFF.

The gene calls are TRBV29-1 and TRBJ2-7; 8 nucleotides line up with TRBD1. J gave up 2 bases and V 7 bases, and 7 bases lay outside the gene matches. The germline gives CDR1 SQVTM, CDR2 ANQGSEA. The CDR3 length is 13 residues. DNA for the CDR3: TGCAGCGCGACAGGGGATTTTGCCTACGAGCAGTACTTC. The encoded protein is CSATGDFAYEQYF.

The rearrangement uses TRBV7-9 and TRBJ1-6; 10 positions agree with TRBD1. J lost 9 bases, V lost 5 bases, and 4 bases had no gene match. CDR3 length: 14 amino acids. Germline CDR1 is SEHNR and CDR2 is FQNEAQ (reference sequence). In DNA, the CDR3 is TGTGCCAGCAGCCCGGGACAGGGGCCTTCACCCCTCCACTTT. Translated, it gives CASSPGQGPSPLHF. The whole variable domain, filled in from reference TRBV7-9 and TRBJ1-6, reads DTGVSQNPRHKITKRGQNVTFRCDPISEHNRLYWYRQTLGQGPEFLTYFQNEAQLEKSRLLSDRFSAERPKGSFSTLEIQRTEQGDSAMYLCASSPGQGPSPLHFGNGTRLTVT.

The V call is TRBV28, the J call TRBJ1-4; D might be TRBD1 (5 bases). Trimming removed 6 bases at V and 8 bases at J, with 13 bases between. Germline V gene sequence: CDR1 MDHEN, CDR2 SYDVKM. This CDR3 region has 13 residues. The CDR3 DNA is TGTGCCAGCAGAATCGGGGGAGCCGAAAAACTGTTTTTT. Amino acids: CASRIGGAEKLFF.

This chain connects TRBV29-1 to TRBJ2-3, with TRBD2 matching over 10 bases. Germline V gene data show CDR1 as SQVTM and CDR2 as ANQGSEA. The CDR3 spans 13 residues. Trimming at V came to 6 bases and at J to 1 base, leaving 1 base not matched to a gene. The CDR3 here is CSVLAGGTDTQYF. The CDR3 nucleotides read TGCAGCGTGCTAGCGGGGGGCACAGATACGCAGTATTTT.

This chain's CDR3 is CASSFQTGIGELFF. The CDR3 DNA sequence: TGTGCCAGCAGCTTTCAAACAGGGATCGGGGAGCTGTTTTTT. The rearrangement links TRBV9 to TRBJ2-2; maybe TRBD1 (6 bases). The CDR3 totals 14 residues. Deletions cut 4 bases from V and 7 bases from J, with 14 bases between. CDR1 and CDR2 (germline): SGDLS, YYNGEE. The full variable domain, in which reference TRBV9 and TRBJ2-2 provide the parts outside the CDR3, is DSGVTQTPKHLITATGQRVTLRCSPRSGDLSVYWYQQSLDQGLQFLIQYYNGEERAKGNILERFSAQQFPDLHSELNLSSLELGDSALYFCASSFQTGIGELFFGEGSRLTVL.

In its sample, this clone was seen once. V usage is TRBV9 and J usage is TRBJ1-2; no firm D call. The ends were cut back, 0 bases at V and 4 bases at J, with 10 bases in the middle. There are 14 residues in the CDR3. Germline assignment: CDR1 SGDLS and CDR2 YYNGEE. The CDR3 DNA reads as TGTGCCAGCAGCGTAGGGGCAGCTATCTATGGCTACACCTTC. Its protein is CASSVGAAIYGYTF.

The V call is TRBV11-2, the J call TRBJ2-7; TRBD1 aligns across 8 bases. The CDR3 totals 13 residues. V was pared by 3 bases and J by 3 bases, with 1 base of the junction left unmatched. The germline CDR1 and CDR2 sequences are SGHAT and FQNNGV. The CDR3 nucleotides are TGTGCCAGCAGCTTTGGGACAGGCTACGAGCAGTACTTC. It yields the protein CASSFGTGYEQYF.

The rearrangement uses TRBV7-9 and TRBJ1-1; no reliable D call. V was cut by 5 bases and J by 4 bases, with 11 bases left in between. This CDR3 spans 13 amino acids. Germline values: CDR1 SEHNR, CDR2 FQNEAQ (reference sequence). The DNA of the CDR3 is TGTGCCAGCAGCCCCCTTCGGGGCACTGAAGCTTTCTTT. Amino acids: CASSPLRGTEAFF.